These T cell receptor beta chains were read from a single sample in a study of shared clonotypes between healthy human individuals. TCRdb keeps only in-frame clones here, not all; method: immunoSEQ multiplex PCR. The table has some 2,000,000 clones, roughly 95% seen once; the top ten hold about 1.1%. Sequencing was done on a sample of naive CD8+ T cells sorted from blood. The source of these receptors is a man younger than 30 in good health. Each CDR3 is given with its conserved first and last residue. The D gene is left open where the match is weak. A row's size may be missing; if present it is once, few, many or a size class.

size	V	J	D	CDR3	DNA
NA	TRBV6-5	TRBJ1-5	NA	CASSYAQGQPQHF	TGTGCCAGCAGTTACGCTCAGGGTCAGCCCCAGCATTTT
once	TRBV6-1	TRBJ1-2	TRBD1	CASSEPPGGGIYGYTF	TGTGCCAGCAGTGAACCGCCAGGGGGAGGGATCTATGGCTACACCTTC
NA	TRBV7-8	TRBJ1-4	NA	CASSSYGEGENEKLFF	TGTGCCAGCAGCTCCTACGGGGAGGGGGAAAATGAAAAACTGTTTTTT
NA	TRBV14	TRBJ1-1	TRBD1	CASSLRDRRGEAFF	TGTGCCAGCAGCCTTCGGGACAGGCGGGGTGAAGCTTTCTTT
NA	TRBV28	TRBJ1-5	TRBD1	CASSPTGDSNQPQHF	TGTGCCAGCAGCCCCACAGGGGATAGCAATCAGCCCCAGCATTTT
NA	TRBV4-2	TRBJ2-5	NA	CASSQVDNGQETQYF	TGTGCCAGCAGCCAAGTAGACAACGGACAAGAGACCCAGTACTTC
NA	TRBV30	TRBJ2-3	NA	CAWGPDTDTQYF	TGTGCCTGGGGGCCAGACACAGATACGCAGTATTTT
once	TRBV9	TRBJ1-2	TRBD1	CASSVEDRGSDGYTF	TGTGCCAGCAGCGTAGAAGACAGGGGCTCCGATGGCTACACCTTC
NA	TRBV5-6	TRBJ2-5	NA	CASSLDQTQYF	TGTGCCAGCAGCTTGGACCAGACCCAGTACTTC
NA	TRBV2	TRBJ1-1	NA	CASSHPILGESVLPRGGTEAFF	TGTGCCAGCAGTCATCCCATTCTTGGGGAGAGCGTTCTACCCCGCGGCGGCACTGAAGCTTTCTTT
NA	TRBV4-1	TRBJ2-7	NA	CASSQERSREASPYEQYF	TGCGCCAGCAGCCAAGAAAGATCCAGGGAGGCGTCCCCCTACGAGCAGTACTTC
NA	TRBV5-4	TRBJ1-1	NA	CASSPPLGVEAFF	TGTGCCAGCAGCCCCCCTCTCGGGGTAGAAGCTTTCTTT
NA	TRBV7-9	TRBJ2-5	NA	CASSFTGTLETQYF	TGTGCCAGCAGCTTTACCGGGACATTAGAGACCCAGTACTTC
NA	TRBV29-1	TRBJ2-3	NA	CSVEDLADTQYF	TGCAGCGTTGAAGATCTGGCAGATACGCAGTATTTT
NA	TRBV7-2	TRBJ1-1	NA	CASSFLYTEAFF	TGTGCCAGCAGCTTTTTATATACTGAAGCTTTCTTT
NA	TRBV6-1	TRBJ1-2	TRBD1	CASSEEPLWTGGRDYGYTF	TGTGCCAGCAGTGAAGAACCCCTATGGACAGGGGGCCGGGACTATGGCTACACCTTC
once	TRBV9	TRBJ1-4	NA	CASSSRGEDEKLFF	TGTGCCAGCAGCTCCAGGGGAGAAGATGAAAAACTGTTTTTT
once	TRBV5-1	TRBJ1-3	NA	CASSSGNTIYF	TGCGCCAGCAGCAGCGGAAACACCATATATTTT
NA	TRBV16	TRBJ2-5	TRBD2	CASSQSVTSGQETQYF	TGTGCCAGCAGCCAATCTGTTACTAGCGGACAAGAGACCCAGTACTTC
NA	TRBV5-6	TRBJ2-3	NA	CASSWTVTDTQYF	TGTGCCAGCAGCTGGACAGTAACAGATACGCAGTATTTT
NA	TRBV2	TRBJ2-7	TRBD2	CASSPGGYEQYF	TGTGCCAGCAGCCCGGGGGGCTACGAGCAGTACTTC
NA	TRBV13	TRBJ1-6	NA	CASSLGGDLYNSPLHF	TGTGCCAGCAGCTTAGGGGGGGATCTCTATAATTCACCCCTCCACTTT
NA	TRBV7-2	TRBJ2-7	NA	CASSSRSSYEQYF	TGTGCCAGCAGCTCCCGGAGCTCCTACGAGCAGTACTTC
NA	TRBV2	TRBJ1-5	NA	CASSDGGASNQPQHF	TGTGCCAGCAGTGACGGGGGGGCCAGCAATCAGCCCCAGCATTTT
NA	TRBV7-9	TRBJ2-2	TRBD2	CASSLTGLAGAKTGELFF	TGTGCCAGCAGCTTAACGGGACTAGCGGGAGCAAAAACCGGGGAGCTGTTTTTT
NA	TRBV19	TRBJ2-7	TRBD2	CASSIAAGDYEQYF	TGTGCCAGTAGTATAGCGGCGGGGGACTACGAGCAGTACTTC